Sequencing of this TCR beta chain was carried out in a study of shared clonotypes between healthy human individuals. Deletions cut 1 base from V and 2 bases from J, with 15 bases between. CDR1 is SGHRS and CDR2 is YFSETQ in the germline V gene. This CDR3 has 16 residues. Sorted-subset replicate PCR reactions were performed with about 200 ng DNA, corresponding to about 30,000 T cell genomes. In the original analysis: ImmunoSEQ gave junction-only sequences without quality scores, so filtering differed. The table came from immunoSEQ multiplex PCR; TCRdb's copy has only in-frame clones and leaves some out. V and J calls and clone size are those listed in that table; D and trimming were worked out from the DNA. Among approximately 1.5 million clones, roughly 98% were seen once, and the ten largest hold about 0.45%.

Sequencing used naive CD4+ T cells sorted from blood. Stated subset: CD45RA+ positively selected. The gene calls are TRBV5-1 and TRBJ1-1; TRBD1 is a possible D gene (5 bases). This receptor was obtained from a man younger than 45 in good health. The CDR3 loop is CASSLIDRFDNTEAFF. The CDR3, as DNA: TGCGCCAGCAGCTTGATCGACAGATTTGATAACACTGAAGCTTTCTTT.